This T cell receptor beta chain was profiled in a study of early T cells in non-severe SARS-CoV-2 infection. The CDR3 extends over 16 amino acids. V was shortened by 5 bases and J by 4 bases, with 18 bases between the two germline ends. This clonotype came up many times. Individual cDNA molecules were tagged with unique molecular identifiers. Using its own MiXCR run on the 5' RACE reads, TCRdb lists one record per CDR3 protein. The sample includes under 25,000 distinct CDR3 sequences, about 4% of them seen just once. The TCR was taken from an adult who was a healthcare worker with PCR-confirmed SARS-CoV-2 infection or an uninfected control (not recorded which). Input material: whole blood. The gene calls are TRBV12-3 or TRBV12-4 and TRBJ1-3, with D uncertain. The CDR3 loop is CASSRPRVNLGNTIYF. The CDR3 bases are TGTGCCAGCAGTCGACCCCGCGTCAACCTAGGAAACACCATATATTTT.